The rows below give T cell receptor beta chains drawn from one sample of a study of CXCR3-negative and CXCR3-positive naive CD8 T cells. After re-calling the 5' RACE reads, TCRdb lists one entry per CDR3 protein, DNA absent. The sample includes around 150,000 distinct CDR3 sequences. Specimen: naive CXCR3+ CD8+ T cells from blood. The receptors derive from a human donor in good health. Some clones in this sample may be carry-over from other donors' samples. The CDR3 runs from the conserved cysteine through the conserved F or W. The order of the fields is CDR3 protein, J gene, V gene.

CDR3: CASSIPTSMGTDTQYF
J: TRBJ2-3
V: TRBV19

CDR3: CTSSTGTSLGTDTQYF
J: TRBJ2-3
V: TRBV11-2

CDR3: CSVLAGPGGSYGYTF
J: TRBJ1-2
V: TRBV29-1

CDR3: CASSFTGTGSYEQYF
J: TRBJ2-7
V: TRBV5-1

CDR3: CASSPLSEGGIYEQYF
J: TRBJ2-7
V: TRBV5-1

CDR3: CASSLSGGPARDKNIQYF
J: TRBJ2-4
V: TRBV6-2/TRBV6-3

CDR3: CASSGRGSSYEQYF
J: TRBJ2-7
V: TRBV6-2/TRBV6-3

CDR3: CASSYSVGEVSRF
J: TRBJ2-5
V: TRBV6-5

CDR3: CASSLGPVNTEAFF
J: TRBJ1-1
V: TRBV5-1

CDR3: CASSQDSRLPPCGYTF
J: TRBJ1-2
V: TRBV3-2

CDR3: CAISGRDRVADTQYF
J: TRBJ2-3
V: TRBV10-3

CDR3: CASSLALTGYGYTF
J: TRBJ1-2
V: TRBV7-2

CDR3: CASTATSGGQETQYF
J: TRBJ2-5
V: TRBV12-3/TRBV12-4

CDR3: CSVEVANWGLGETQYF
J: TRBJ2-5
V: TRBV29-1

CDR3: CASSIDTASTDTQYF
J: TRBJ2-3
V: TRBV19

CDR3: CASSLAGGGLSYEQYF
J: TRBJ2-7
V: TRBV5-1

CDR3: CASSLGGGFRVRFYEQYF
J: TRBJ2-7
V: TRBV7-2

CDR3: CAISESMAGRYEQYF
J: TRBJ2-7
V: TRBV10-3

CDR3: CSVTGPLTGELFF
J: TRBJ2-2
V: TRBV29-1

CDR3: CASSFPGTGDSWDTYEQCF
J: TRBJ2-7
V: TRBV28

CDR3: CASRNLGTHYFPPGKDQFYEQYF
J: TRBJ2-7
V: TRBV21-1

CDR3: CASSLSVLSPTYTQYF
J: TRBJ2-3
V: TRBV6-2/TRBV6-3

CDR3: CASSLFQREQYF
J: TRBJ2-7
V: TRBV28

CDR3: CASSLTGVDTEAFF
J: TRBJ1-1
V: TRBV12-3/TRBV12-4

CDR3: CASSLGQGTLDTQYF
J: TRBJ2-3
V: TRBV13

CDR3: CASKPPAGVPELFF
J: TRBJ2-2
V: TRBV2

CDR3: CASSPNFGGGYTYEQYF
J: TRBJ2-7
V: TRBV12-3/TRBV12-4

CDR3: CASRHGASTDTQYF
J: TRBJ2-3
V: TRBV28

CDR3: CASSLDRSTDTQYF
J: TRBJ2-3
V: TRBV5-1

CDR3: CASSESTSPTNIQYF
J: TRBJ2-4
V: TRBV10-2

CDR3: CSALRLAGVGEQYF
J: TRBJ2-7
V: TRBV20-1

CDR3: CASSLAAGGGLSYNEQFF
J: TRBJ2-1
V: TRBV7-6

CDR3: CASSLRDRNTEAFF
J: TRBJ1-1
V: TRBV4-1

CDR3: CASSLTARIKETQYF
J: TRBJ2-5
V: TRBV7-8

CDR3: CASSPIGWSGANVLTF
J: TRBJ2-6
V: TRBV7-6

CDR3: CASSHRRTYEQYF
J: TRBJ2-7
V: TRBV28

CDR3: CASRSPGGVYEQYF
J: TRBJ2-7
V: TRBV28

CDR3: CSAERGLNTEAFF
J: TRBJ1-1
V: TRBV29-1

CDR3: CASSSLWTEMDYGYTF
J: TRBJ1-2
V: TRBV7-9

CDR3: CASSSTFEQYF
J: TRBJ2-7
V: TRBV6-2/TRBV6-3